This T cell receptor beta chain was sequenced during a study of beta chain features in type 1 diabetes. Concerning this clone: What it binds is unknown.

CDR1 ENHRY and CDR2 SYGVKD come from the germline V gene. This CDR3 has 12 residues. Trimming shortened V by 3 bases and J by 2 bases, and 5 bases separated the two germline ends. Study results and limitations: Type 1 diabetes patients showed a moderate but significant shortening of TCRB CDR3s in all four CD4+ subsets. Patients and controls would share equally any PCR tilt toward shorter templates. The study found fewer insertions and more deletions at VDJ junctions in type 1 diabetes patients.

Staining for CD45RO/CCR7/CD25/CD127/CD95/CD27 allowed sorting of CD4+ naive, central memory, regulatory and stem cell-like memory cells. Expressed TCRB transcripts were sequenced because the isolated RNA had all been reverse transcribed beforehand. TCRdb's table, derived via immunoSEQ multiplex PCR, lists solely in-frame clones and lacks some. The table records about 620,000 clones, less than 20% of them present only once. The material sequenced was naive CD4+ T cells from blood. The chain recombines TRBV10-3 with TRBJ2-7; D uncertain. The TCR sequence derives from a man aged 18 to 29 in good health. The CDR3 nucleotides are TGTGCCATCAGTGATAGTGCCTACGAGCAGTACTTC. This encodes CAISDSAYEQYF.